The entry that follows covers one T cell receptor beta chain sequence. Its antigen is still unknown. The sample originates from a study of response to subunit inactivated influenza vaccine. Trimming took 4 bases from V and 0 from J, leaving 15 bases between them. The CDR3 totals 16 residues. The germline CDR1 and CDR2 sequences are SGHRS and YFSETQ. In TCRdb, the RT-PCR reads were re-called with MiXCR into one record per CDR3 protein. In the table there are over 400,000 distinct CDR3 sequences, roughly 13% of which are singletons. Study outcomes and limitations: The authors proposed limited new T cell recruitment per seasonal influenza vaccination.

The sample in question was PBMCs from blood, obtained roughly 45 days after vaccination. This sequence joins TRBV5-1 and TRBJ2-3; D gene ambiguous. The source is a man in his fifties who received an inactivated influenza vaccine. The CDR3 spells CASSLGSSSSTDTQYF. The CDR3, as DNA: TGCGCCAGCAGCCTAGGGTCTTCATCTAGCACAGATACGCAGTATTTT.